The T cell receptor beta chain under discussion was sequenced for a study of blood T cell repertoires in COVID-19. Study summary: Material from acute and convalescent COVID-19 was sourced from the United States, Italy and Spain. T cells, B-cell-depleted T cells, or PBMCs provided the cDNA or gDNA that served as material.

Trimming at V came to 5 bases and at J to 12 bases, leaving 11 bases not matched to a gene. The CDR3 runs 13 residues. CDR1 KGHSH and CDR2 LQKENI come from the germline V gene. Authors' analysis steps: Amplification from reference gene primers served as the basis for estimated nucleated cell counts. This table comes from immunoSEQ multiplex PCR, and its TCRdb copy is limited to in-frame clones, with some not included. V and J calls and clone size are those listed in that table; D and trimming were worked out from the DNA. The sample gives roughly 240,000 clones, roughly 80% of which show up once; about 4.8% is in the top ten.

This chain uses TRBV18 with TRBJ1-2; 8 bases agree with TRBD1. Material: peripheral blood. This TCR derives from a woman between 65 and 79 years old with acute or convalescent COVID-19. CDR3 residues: CASSSGTGSRHTF. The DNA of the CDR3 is TGTGCCAGCTCATCCGGGACAGGAAGCAGGCACACCTTC.